The 15 T cell receptor beta chains listed next were all sequenced from one sample in a study of T cell repertoires in cytomegalovirus infection. In TCRdb, the reads were re-called with MiXCR into one record per CDR3 protein. The sample has 150,000 to 200,000 distinct CDR3 sequences; approximately 20% are singletons. The sequenced material came from PBMCs. Source of these receptors: a human donor in good health (CMV status not recorded). Some clones in this sample may be carry-over from other donors' samples.

The chain combines TRBV11-2 with TRBJ2-7, with D possibly being TRBD1 or TRBD2 (5 bases each). There are 15 residues in the CDR3. Looked up from germline, CDR1 is SGHAT and CDR2 is FQNNGV. V lost 5 bases, J lost 2 bases, and 16 bases lay in between. The CDR3 DNA reads as TGTGCCAGCAGCGCTCAGGGAGTTGGGCCCTACGAGCAGTACTTC. It encodes CASSAQGVGPYEQYF.

The V call is TRBV4-3, the J call TRBJ1-1; D is undetermined. The CDR3 has 15 amino acids. The V and J ends lost 0 bases and 11 bases respectively, with 19 bases between them. Per germline, CDR1 LGHNA and CDR2 YSLEER. The CDR3 region has the DNA TGCGCCAGCAGCCAAGATGCCCCTATGTACCCGGTGGCTTTCTTT. Translation gives CASSQDAPMYPVAFF.

This chain links TRBV4-1 with TRBJ2-1; 7 nucleotides align to TRBD2. CDR3 length equals 16 residues. The trim removed 0 bases at V and 3 bases at J, leaving 5 bases unmatched. Germline V CDR1 and CDR2: MGHRA, YSYEKL. The CDR3 nucleotides read TGCGCCAGCAGCCAAGATAGGGTAGCGGGCTACAATGAGCAGTTCTTC. As protein: CASSQDRVAGYNEQFF.

This clonotype came up a few times. The V gene is TRBV5-1, the J gene TRBJ2-1, with TRBD2 matching 9 bases. J gave up 1 base and V 7 bases, and 15 bases lay outside the gene matches. This CDR3 is 18 amino acids long. Germline CDR1 is SGHRS and CDR2 is YFSETQ. Here the CDR3 DNA reads TGCGCCAGCGAAAAAGGGGTGTCTAGCGGGACTTCCTACAATGAGCAGTTCTTC. Translated, it gives CASEKGVSSGTSYNEQFF.

The V and J genes are TRBV6-2 or TRBV6-3 and TRBJ2-5; D perhaps matches TRBD2 (6 bases). CDR3 length equals 15 residues. Germline V CDR1 and CDR2: MNHEY, SVGEGT. Trimming took off 4 bases at V and 1 base at J, with 13 bases between the two ends. The CDR3 bases are TGTGCCAGCAGTTTCGGGCTAGCGATCCAAGAGACCCAGTACTTC. This gives the protein CASSFGLAIQETQYF.

The table lists this clonotype with a few counts. This rearrangement joins TRBV6-2 or TRBV6-3 to TRBJ2-1, with unresolved D. Trimming pared 2 bases from V and 3 bases from J, leaving 8 bases between. CDR1 MNHEY and CDR2 SVGEGT come from the germline V gene. The CDR3 is made up of 14 amino acids. The CDR3 DNA is TGTGCCAGCAGTTACAGGGCCGGCTACAATGAGCAGTTCTTC. It translates to CASSYRAGYNEQFF.

The rearrangement links TRBV5-1 to TRBJ2-1; D remains unclear. The germline V gene encodes CDR1 SGHRS and CDR2 YFSETQ. Trimming stripped 4 bases from V and 7 bases from J, with 12 bases between. The CDR3 extends over 13 amino acids. CDR3 DNA: TGCGCCAGCAGCATCACACTGGGGAATGAGCAGTTCTTC. Protein: CASSITLGNEQFF.

This clonotype came up many times. This chain joins TRBV7-9 and TRBJ2-1, with 7 nucleotides matching TRBD2. Germline CDR1 and CDR2: SEHNR and FQNEAQ (reference sequence). The ends lost 1 base at V and 9 bases at J; junction bases unmatched: 9. The CDR3 runs 15 residues. In nucleotides, the CDR3 is TGTGCCAGCAGCTTAGTAAGTGCGCCGGGGGGTGAGCAGTTCTTC. Protein sequence: CASSLVSAPGGEQFF.

This clonotype was recorded at least ten times. CDR3 in amino acids: CASSLRGPTNTEAFF. DNA for the CDR3: TGTGCCAGCAGCTTGCGAGGGCCGACGAACACTGAAGCTTTCTTT. The chain couples TRBV11-2 to TRBJ1-1; D gene unclear. The germline V and J ends were trimmed by 3 bases and 1 base, with 12 bases remaining between them. In germline, CDR1 is SGHAT, CDR2 FQNNGV. This CDR3 is built from 15 residues.

This clonotype has more than one count but fewer than ten. The chain uses TRBV14 and TRBJ2-1; 10 bases line up with TRBD2. CDR1 is SGHDN and CDR2 is FVKESK in the germline V gene. This CDR3 is built from 17 residues. The trim removed 3 bases at V and 7 bases at J, leaving 12 bases unmatched. The CDR3 nucleotides read TGTGCCAGCAGCCAGGGGATTCTAGCGGGGGACCGGAATGAGCAGTTCTTC. It encodes CASSQGILAGDRNEQFF.

This chain uses TRBV2 with TRBJ1-4; D not resolved. V was trimmed by 5 bases and J by 7 bases, leaving 17 bases between them. CDR1 and CDR2 from the germline V gene are SNHLY and FYNNEI. The CDR3 sequence is 15 residues long. The DNA for the CDR3 is TGTGCCAGCAGTAGAGTGGATGGCCTCGGTGAAAAACTGTTTTTT. Translation: CASSRVDGLGEKLFF.

The V and J genes are TRBV19 and TRBJ2-2, with D unresolved. V was shortened by 7 bases and J by 1 base, with 7 bases between the two germline ends. CDR3 length equals 13 residues. Per the germline V gene, CDR1 is LNHDA and CDR2 is SQIVND (reference sequence). CDR3 sequence: CASNSMNTGELFF. The CDR3 DNA is TGTGCCAGTAACTCCATGAACACCGGGGAGCTGTTTTTT. Full variable domain (missing parts from reference TRBV19 and TRBJ2-2): DGGITQSPKYLFRKEGQNVTLSCEQNLNHDAMYWYRQDPGQGLRLIYYSQIVNDFQKGDIAEGYSVSREKKESFPLTVTSAQKNPTAFYLCASNSMNTGELFFGEGSRLTVL.

This clonotype was found many times. The chain joins TRBV7-9 to TRBJ2-1; D is possibly TRBD1 (5 bases). This CDR3 comprises 12 residues. Trimming took 8 bases from V and 6 from J, leaving 11 bases between them. Germline values: CDR1 SEHNR, CDR2 FQNEAQ (reference sequence). CDR3: CASLGDGNEQFF. The CDR3 DNA is TGTGCCAGCTTAGGGGATGGCAATGAGCAGTTCTTC. The complete variable domain, with remaining parts taken from reference TRBV7-9 and TRBJ2-1, reads DTGVSQNPRHKITKRGQNVTFRCDPISEHNRLYWYRQTLGQGPEFLTYFQNEAQLEKSRLLSDRFSAERPKGSFSTLEIQRTEQGDSAMYLCASLGDGNEQFFGPGTRLTVL.

This clonotype was counted a few times. V is TRBV5-5 and J is TRBJ2-5; D gene ambiguous. Germline assignment: CDR1 SGHKS and CDR2 YYEKEE (reference sequence). The germline V and J ends were trimmed by 0 bases and 3 bases, with 9 bases remaining between them. This CDR3 is built from 14 residues. CDR3 amino acids: CASSLAGVKETQYF. The DNA of the CDR3 is TGTGCCAGCAGCTTGGCAGGAGTGAAAGAGACCCAGTACTTC.

This clonotype was seen many times. V usage is TRBV7-8 and J usage is TRBJ2-1, with TRBD2 identical over 7 bases. The CDR3 is made up of 16 amino acids. Germline values: CDR1 SGHVS, CDR2 FQNEAQ. With V trimmed by 6 bases and J by 2 bases, 10 bases remained unmatched. CDR3 amino acids: CASSVGEGGPYNEQFF. CDR3 DNA sequence: TGTGCCAGCAGTGTAGGGGAGGGCGGACCCTACAATGAGCAGTTCTTC.